Listed below are T cell receptor beta chains from one sample, sequenced in a study of blood T cell repertoires in COVID-19. Assay used: immunoSEQ multiplex PCR; TCRdb lists only in-frame clones, some missing. Of 150,000 to 250,000 clones in the sample, about 80% are singletons; the top ten hold roughly 7%. What was sequenced was PBMCs or T cells enriched from blood (not recorded which). These receptors originate from a man aged 40-49 years who had recovered from COVID-19. Each CDR3 is given without its conserved first and last residue.

v_call	j_call	cdr3_aa
TRBV7-2	TRBJ1-5	ASSLGPQINQPQH
TRBV7-2	TRBJ1-1	ASSRSGLIPEAF
TRBV4-1	TRBJ2-4	ASSPGGLLARNIQY
TRBV25-1	TRBJ1-2	ASSETRGGQGFAHGYT
TRBV29-1	TRBJ2-3	SVAGGSGTQY
TRBV5-1	TRBJ2-5	ASSLAAGVQETQY
TRBV7-3	TRBJ2-5	ASSRGGQETQY
TRBV28	TRBJ1-2	ASSPGTVYGYT
TRBV24-1	TRBJ2-7	ATSDLTIAGVAYEQY
TRBV5-4	TRBJ2-1	ASSRTSGTLDEQF
TRBV19	TRBJ1-2	ASSILDRTRGYT
TRBV9	TRBJ1-1	ASSVGTGQTEAF
TRBV27	TRBJ2-2	ASSPRGQLTNTGELF
TRBV11-2	TRBJ1-5	ASSLDSFHQPQH
TRBV28	TRBJ2-2	ASSFTRGGGELF
TRBV13	TRBJ1-2	ASSLGATGGNYGYT
TRBV7-8	TRBJ1-5	ASSPGAGNQPQH
TRBV18	TRBJ2-1	ASSPRAETYNEQF
TRBV2	TRBJ1-1	ASRLLAGTEAF
TRBV6-2/TRBV6-3	TRBJ1-4	ASSHEGAGANEKLF
TRBV2	TRBJ1-1	ASTRGTGRTEAF
TRBV5-1	TRBJ1-3	ASSSSGTGNTIY
TRBV7-2	TRBJ1-2	ASSLPAGGLGGYT
TRBV6-5	TRBJ1-1	ASSYSQGRTEAF
TRBV24-1	TRBJ2-7	ATDHLMTARVEQY
TRBV7-2	TRBJ1-1	ASSLARTGQGEAF
TRBV15	TRBJ1-1	ATSRDPPYTGGNTEAF
TRBV11-2	TRBJ2-7	ASSYYRDRHLRSIYEQY
TRBV28	TRBJ2-1	ASSSDRNLEGEQF
TRBV18	TRBJ1-1	ASSPLHSNTEAF
TRBV5-4	TRBJ1-2	ASSEPNYGYT
TRBV12-5	TRBJ2-3	ASATGQGSTDTQY
TRBV7-2	TRBJ1-1	ASSLGFRGTEAF
TRBV1	TRBJ1-1	TSSPLASGGSMNTEAF
TRBV27	TRBJ1-1	ASSVPGQGGEEAF
TRBV15	TRBJ2-7	ATSRDPVNTYEQY
TRBV7-2	TRBJ2-4	ASSPTGGLRIQY
TRBV30	TRBJ1-1	AWTDRDWSKNTEAF
TRBV15	TRBJ2-3	ATSRGGYTDTQY
TRBV18	TRBJ1-1	ASSDRASSNTEAF
TRBV9	TRBJ1-2	ASSSYGYT
TRBV18	TRBJ2-3	ASSEHATDTQY
TRBV5-1	TRBJ1-1	ASRYGDRNTEAF
TRBV11-2	TRBJ2-2	ASSVGTGGTGELF
TRBV19	TRBJ1-2	ASSRVDYGYT
TRBV15	TRBJ2-5	ATTSGQLVQETQY